This T cell receptor (beta chain) was obtained from a study of shared clonotypes between healthy human individuals. Looked up from germline, CDR1 is MNHNY and CDR2 is SVGAGI (reference sequence). CDR3 length: 13 residues. V was clipped by 7 bases and J by 4 bases, with 13 bases between them. Method: immunoSEQ multiplex PCR; TCRdb's copy keeps in-frame clones and lacks some. The table includes 2 million to 3 million clones, more than 80% detected once. Sequencing used naive CD4+ T cells sorted from blood. Subset noted: CD45RA+ positively selected. This rearrangement joins TRBV6-6 to TRBJ1-2, with D perhaps TRBD1 (6 bases). This TCR was recovered from a man between 18 and 35 years old in good health. In DNA, the CDR3 is TGTGCCAGCATCGCCGACAGGACCTATGGCTACACCTTC. Amino acids: CASIADRTYGYTF.